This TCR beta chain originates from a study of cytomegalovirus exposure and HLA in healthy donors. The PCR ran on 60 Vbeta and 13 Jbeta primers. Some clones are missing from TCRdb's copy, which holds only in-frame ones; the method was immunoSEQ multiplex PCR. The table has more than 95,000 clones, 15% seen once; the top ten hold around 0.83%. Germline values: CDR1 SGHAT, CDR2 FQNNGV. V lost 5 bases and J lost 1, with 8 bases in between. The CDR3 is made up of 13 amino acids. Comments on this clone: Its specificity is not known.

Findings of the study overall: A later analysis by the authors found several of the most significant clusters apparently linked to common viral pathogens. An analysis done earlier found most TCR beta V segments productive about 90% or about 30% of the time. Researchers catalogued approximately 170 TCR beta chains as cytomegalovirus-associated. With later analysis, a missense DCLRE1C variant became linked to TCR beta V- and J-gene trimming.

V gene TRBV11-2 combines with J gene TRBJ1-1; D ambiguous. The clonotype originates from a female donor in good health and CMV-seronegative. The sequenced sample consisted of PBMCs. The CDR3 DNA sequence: TGTGCCAGCAGCCCTACAGAGAACACTGAAGCTTTCTTT. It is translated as CASSPTENTEAFF.